This TCR beta chain was documented in a study of cytomegalovirus exposure and HLA in healthy donors. The study, taken as a whole, reports: TRBV6-2, TRBV6-3 and some other V segments were excluded as indistinguishable. The authors considered a cluster of highly shared sequence variants likely to be a sequencing artifact. Later analysis found that TCR beta chains associated with HLA were more clonally expanded than other, equally common chains.

PCR amplification relied on 60 Vbeta primers (plus 13 Jbeta primers). Measured with immunoSEQ multiplex PCR; TCRdb has only the in-frame clones, and not every one. The sample includes some 110,000 clones, roughly 15% seen only once; the top ten take over 0.65%. Healthy people donating bone marrow made up the donors. This clone was recorded a few times. What it recognizes is unknown. The CDR3 runs to 16 residues. Germline loops: CDR1 KGHSH, CDR2 LQKENI. After removal of 1 base from V and 6 bases from J, the junction contained 11 bases not matched to a gene. The TCR was taken from a female donor in good health and CMV-seronegative. The material sequenced was PBMCs. The V gene is TRBV18, the J gene TRBJ1-1; 7 bases are shared with TRBD1. This chain's CDR3 is CASSPQQTGLEAEAFF. CDR3 DNA: TGTGCCAGCTCACCACAACAGACAGGGCTGGAGGCTGAAGCTTTCTTT.